A selection of T cell receptor beta chains follows, all from one sample in a study of T-cell reconstitution after alpha-beta-depleted transplantation in children. Each CDR3 protein is one row after TCRdb ran MiXCR on the PCR reads. The sample carries about 500,000 distinct CDR3 sequences, 30% to 35% recorded once. The input for sequencing was PBMCs from the stem cell graft donor, taken from the stem cell graft. The receptors originated from a human donor who donated a stem cell graft to a child with aplastic anemia. Each CDR3 is given with its conserved first and last residue.

CDR3 length: 14; J gene: TRBJ2-2; V gene: TRBV12-3/TRBV12-4; CDR3 protein: CASSRSGVAGELFF
CDR3 length: 15; J gene: TRBJ2-1; V gene: TRBV6-2/TRBV6-3; CDR3 protein: CASSSVVSSYNEQFF
CDR3 length: 14; J gene: TRBJ1-1; V gene: TRBV28; CDR3 protein: CASSLPGQSTEAFF
CDR3 length: 16; J gene: TRBJ2-1; V gene: TRBV5-1; CDR3 protein: CASSLGGTSVHNEQFF
CDR3 length: 15; J gene: TRBJ2-1; V gene: TRBV5-1; CDR3 protein: CASSLRLAGEQEQFF
CDR3 length: 17; J gene: TRBJ2-5; V gene: TRBV7-2; CDR3 protein: CASSLTSGRAGGETQYF
CDR3 length: 15; J gene: TRBJ1-4; V gene: TRBV5-1; CDR3 protein: CASSQQGVGNEKLFF
CDR3 length: 13; J gene: TRBJ1-4; V gene: TRBV7-9; CDR3 protein: CASSPPLGEKLFF
CDR3 length: 14; J gene: TRBJ1-2; V gene: TRBV11-1; CDR3 protein: CASSLPPGRDGYTF
CDR3 length: 17; J gene: TRBJ1-1; V gene: TRBV12-5; CDR3 protein: CASGLVRTGTMNTEAFF
CDR3 length: 16; J gene: TRBJ2-5; V gene: TRBV12-3/TRBV12-4; CDR3 protein: CASSSLAGPFQETQYF
CDR3 length: 19; J gene: TRBJ1-2; V gene: TRBV5-6; CDR3 protein: CASSLFRRNVAPALYGYTF
CDR3 length: 13; J gene: TRBJ2-5; V gene: TRBV11-2; CDR3 protein: CASSLRARETQYF
CDR3 length: 15; J gene: TRBJ2-1; V gene: TRBV7-2; CDR3 protein: CASSLLAGALNEQFF
CDR3 length: 13; J gene: TRBJ1-5; V gene: TRBV29-1; CDR3 protein: CSVRDREYQPQHF
CDR3 length: 17; J gene: TRBJ2-1; V gene: TRBV10-3; CDR3 protein: CAISEASGGSSYNEQFF
CDR3 length: 11; J gene: TRBJ2-2; V gene: TRBV9; CDR3 protein: CASSVGMELFF
CDR3 length: 14; J gene: TRBJ2-7; V gene: TRBV4-2; CDR3 protein: CASSPSGEVYEQYF
CDR3 length: 11; J gene: TRBJ2-1; V gene: TRBV30; CDR3 protein: CAWSRANEQFF
CDR3 length: 14; J gene: TRBJ2-4; V gene: TRBV28; CDR3 protein: CASSFQGGQNIQYF
CDR3 length: 14; J gene: TRBJ1-3; V gene: TRBV4-2; CDR3 protein: CASSQALSGNTIYF
CDR3 length: 14; J gene: TRBJ2-5; V gene: TRBV20-1; CDR3 protein: CSAVPRAGGETQYF
CDR3 length: 14; J gene: TRBJ2-7; V gene: TRBV5-1; CDR3 protein: CASSLSTGANEQYF
CDR3 length: 13; J gene: TRBJ1-2; V gene: TRBV6-5; CDR3 protein: CASSIDPNYGYTF
CDR3 length: 14; J gene: TRBJ2-7; V gene: TRBV20-1; CDR3 protein: CSARTSGRSYEQYF
CDR3 length: 15; J gene: TRBJ1-2; V gene: TRBV12-3/TRBV12-4; CDR3 protein: CASSLGGMSSYGYTF
CDR3 length: 14; J gene: TRBJ2-1; V gene: TRBV20-1; CDR3 protein: CSAPDSRTYNEQFF
CDR3 length: 16; J gene: TRBJ2-2; V gene: TRBV27; CDR3 protein: CASSLSRTGNTGELFF
CDR3 length: 15; J gene: TRBJ2-3; V gene: TRBV10-3; CDR3 protein: CASKGTSGRSDTQYF
CDR3 length: 15; J gene: TRBJ2-3; V gene: TRBV3-1; CDR3 protein: CASSPGTDNTDTQYF
CDR3 length: 15; J gene: TRBJ1-1; V gene: TRBV20-1; CDR3 protein: CSARGRTGQNTEAFF
CDR3 length: 13; J gene: TRBJ1-1; V gene: TRBV27; CDR3 protein: CASRRGIGTEAFF
CDR3 length: 18; J gene: TRBJ2-5; V gene: TRBV15; CDR3 protein: CATSRDLASGRAIKTQYF
CDR3 length: 15; J gene: TRBJ1-6; V gene: TRBV7-2; CDR3 protein: CASSSQGEVVSPLHF
CDR3 length: 16; J gene: TRBJ1-3; V gene: TRBV18; CDR3 protein: CASSQTGQTTGNTIYF
CDR3 length: 16; J gene: TRBJ2-6; V gene: TRBV5-6; CDR3 protein: CASSLERISGANVLTF
CDR3 length: 14; J gene: TRBJ2-5; V gene: TRBV9; CDR3 protein: CASSPGPAQETQYF
CDR3 length: 15; J gene: TRBJ2-6; V gene: TRBV25-1; CDR3 protein: CATRQGSAGANVLTF
CDR3 length: 17; J gene: TRBJ2-1; V gene: TRBV9; CDR3 protein: CASSFPTSGRPYNEQFF
CDR3 length: 14; J gene: TRBJ1-1; V gene: TRBV18; CDR3 protein: CASSRVLGNTEAFF
CDR3 length: 16; J gene: TRBJ2-7; V gene: TRBV12-3/TRBV12-4; CDR3 protein: CASSSGTGGSSYEQYF
CDR3 length: 16; J gene: TRBJ2-7; V gene: TRBV29-1; CDR3 protein: CSVEAGWDRGSYEQYF
CDR3 length: 15; J gene: TRBJ2-1; V gene: TRBV18; CDR3 protein: CASSPDGTYGNEQFF
CDR3 length: 14; J gene: TRBJ1-2; V gene: TRBV20-1; CDR3 protein: CSARRVSPNYGYTF
CDR3 length: 18; J gene: TRBJ2-1; V gene: TRBV20-1; CDR3 protein: CSAPSQTASGSSYNEQFF
CDR3 length: 16; J gene: TRBJ1-5; V gene: TRBV5-1; CDR3 protein: CASSLGPSNSNQPQHF